What follows are 32 T cell receptor beta chains derived from one specimen sequenced in a study of T-cell reconstitution after alpha-beta-depleted transplantation in children. Unique molecular identifiers featured in how the TCRbeta library was prepared. TCRdb reanalysed the PCR reads using MiXCR and keeps one entry per CDR3 protein. The sample carries 400,000 to 550,000 distinct CDR3 sequences, over 9.5% recorded once. The sequences come from PBMCs, collected before TCRalphabeta/CD19-depleted stem cell transplant. These receptors all stem from a child aged 2 to 10 with inherited bone marrow failure, due to receive a stem cell transplant.

This clonotype was found many times. This rearrangement joins TRBV6-5 to TRBJ2-7; D not resolved. CDR1 and CDR2 (germline): MNHEY, SVGAGI. CDR3 length equals 14 residues. V was pared by 5 bases and J by 0 bases, with 11 bases between. CDR3 amino acids: CASSLLISSYEQYF. DNA of the CDR3: TGTGCCAGCAGTCTTTTAATCAGCTCCTACGAGCAGTACTTC.

As concerns this clonotype: A much larger clone differs from this one at a single base, so this may be a read error. The chain couples TRBV15 to TRBJ1-5, with D possibly TRBD1 on 6 matching bases. CDR3 length equals 17 residues. Looked up from germline, CDR1 is LNHNV and CDR2 is YYDKDF (reference sequence). V was trimmed by 0 bases and J by 4 bases, leaving 16 bases between them. For the CDR3, the DNA is TGTGCCACCAGCAGAGATCTGGGACATGGAAAGAATCAGCCCCAGCATTTT. Protein product: CATSRDLGHGKNQPQHF.

There are many counts of this clonotype. The CDR3 sequence: CSVAVREGAGELFF. The DNA for the CDR3 is TGCAGCGTTGCAGTGCGGGAGGGGGCCGGGGAGCTGTTTTTT. The rearrangement uses TRBV29-1 and TRBJ2-2, with TRBD2 identical over 9 bases. The V gene's germline CDR1 is SQVTM and CDR2 ANQGSEA. The ends lost 4 bases at V and 6 bases at J; junction bases unmatched: 6. This CDR3 has 14 amino acids.

This clonotype was recorded many times. The chain joins TRBV28 to TRBJ2-2; D might be TRBD1 (5 bases). CDR1 MDHEN and CDR2 SYDVKM come from the germline V gene. The V and J ends lost 5 bases and 2 bases respectively, with 15 bases between them. This CDR3 has 16 residues. The CDR3 DNA sequence: TGTGCCAGCAGTAACCAAGGGGTACCTAACACCGGGGAGCTGTTTTTT. The encoded protein is CASSNQGVPNTGELFF.

This clonotype was counted at least ten times. The rearrangement links TRBV12-3 or TRBV12-4 to TRBJ1-4; 9 bases match TRBD1. This CDR3 comprises 14 residues. J lost 7 bases, V lost 2 bases, and 2 bases had no gene match. CDR3 sequence (DNA): TGTGCCAGCAGTTTAAGACAGGGGGTTGAAAAACTGTTTTTT. It encodes CASSLRQGVEKLFF.

This clonotype occurred many times. The chain employs TRBV12-3 or TRBV12-4 and TRBJ2-5; 7 nucleotides match TRBD2. Trimming at V came to 2 bases and at J to 4 bases, leaving 4 bases not matched to a gene. The CDR3 loop spans 14 amino acids. The CDR3 sequence: CASSLRRELETQYF. In nucleotides, the CDR3 is TGTGCCAGCAGTTTAAGGCGGGAGTTAGAGACCCAGTACTTC.

The chain joins TRBV2 to TRBJ2-3; 12 bases are a match to TRBD2. V lost 6 bases to trimming and J lost 5 bases; unmatched junction nucleotides: 6. Germline CDR1 reads SNHLY; CDR2 reads FYNNEI. The CDR3 sequence is 15 residues long. Written as DNA, the CDR3 is TGTGCCAGCAGCGACCCGGGACTAGCGGGAGATACGCAGTATTTT. Its protein product is CASSDPGLAGDTQYF.

The sample holds many counts of this clonotype. The V call is TRBV15, the J call TRBJ2-1, with D possibly TRBD2 on 5 matching bases. Germline assignment: CDR1 LNHNV and CDR2 YYDKDF (reference sequence). There are 13 residues in the CDR3. V lost 2 bases and J lost 6, with 8 bases in between. CDR3: CATSRFSVNEQFF. Here the CDR3 DNA reads TGTGCCACCAGCAGATTTAGCGTCAATGAGCAGTTCTTC.

J is TRBJ2-1 and V is TRBV5-5; no reliable D call. CDR3 length: 15 amino acids. Germline V gene lookup returns CDR1 SGHKS and CDR2 YYEKEE (reference sequence). The V end was cut by 1 base, the J end by 1 base, with 9 bases between. Written as DNA, the CDR3 is TGTGCCAGCAGCTTGCTGCGGCTTTCCTACAATGAGCAGTTCTTC. It codes for CASSLLRLSYNEQFF.

This clonotype was detected a few times. The chain links TRBV19 to TRBJ2-7, with TRBD2 matching 7 bases. Germline values: CDR1 LNHDA, CDR2 SQIVND (reference sequence). The length of the CDR3 is 14 residues. With 3 bases clipped from V and 7 bases from J, the junction kept 9 bases outside the gene matches. The CDR3 region is CASSITAGAGEQYF. CDR3 nucleotides: TGTGCCAGTAGTATCACGGCGGGAGCTGGGGAGCAGTACTTC.

This clonotype was seen a handful of times. V gene TRBV7-2 combines with J gene TRBJ1-2; 7 bases align to TRBD1. Germline V lookup: CDR1 SGHTA, CDR2 FQGNSA. The V and J ends lost 4 bases and 4 bases, in that order; junction bases with no gene match: 9. The CDR3 is 15 residues long. The CDR3 coding sequence is TGTGCCAGCAGCTCACTTCAGGGGGTGGTCTATGGCTACACCTTC. Translation: CASSSLQGVVYGYTF.

This clonotype was counted ten times or more. The CDR3 reads CASSPTGRGGDTQYF. CDR3 bases: TGTGCCAGCAGCCCGACGGGGCGCGGGGGAGATACGCAGTATTTT. The chain employs TRBV7-9 and TRBJ2-3, with 7 bases aligning to TRBD2. The V segment lost 5 bases and the J segment 5 bases; nucleotides outside the gene matches: 10. The CDR3 runs to 15 residues. Germline CDR1 and CDR2: SEHNR and FQNEAQ (reference sequence).

This clonotype has a count of ten or more. This rearrangement joins TRBV27 to TRBJ2-7; TRBD1 is a possible D gene (6 bases). Germline V gives CDR1 MNHEY, CDR2 SMNVEV (reference sequence). CDR3 length: 14 amino acids. Trimming stripped 3 bases from V and 0 bases from J, with 9 bases between. CDR3 nucleotide sequence: TGTGCCAGCAGTTTGAGCAGGGGCTCCTACGAGCAGTACTTC. Translating gives CASSLSRGSYEQYF.

This clonotype was seen ten or more times. This may stem from a read error, because a much larger clone lies one nucleotide away. V and J are TRBV4-2 and TRBJ2-7, with a tentative D call TRBD1 (6 bases). The CDR3 is 15 residues long. Germline CDR1 reads LGHNA; CDR2 reads YNFKEQ. The ends were cut back, 0 bases at V and 3 bases at J, with 12 bases in the middle. CDR3 residues: CASSQEGVGGYEQYF. The CDR3 region has the DNA TGTGCCAGCAGCCAAGAGGGTGTAGGGGGCTACGAGCAGTACTTC.

This clonotype was counted ten times or more. The J gene is TRBJ1-5, the V gene TRBV18; weak D call: TRBD1 (6 bases). In germline, CDR1 is KGHSH, CDR2 LQKENI. Between the trimmed V and J ends, which lost 2 bases and 5 bases, there was a span of 10 bases. This CDR3 comprises 14 residues. CDR3 loop: CASSPMNRDQPQHF. The CDR3 nucleotides are TGTGCCAGCTCACCAATGAACAGGGATCAGCCCCAGCATTTT.

This clonotype has a handful of counts. This rearrangement joins TRBV5-1 to TRBJ2-1; D may match TRBD1 or TRBD2 (6 bases each). This CDR3 is 13 amino acids long. The germline gives CDR1 SGHRS, CDR2 YFSETQ. Trimming shortened V by 7 bases and J by 7 bases, and 15 bases separated the two germline ends. The CDR3 reads CASALGGRNEQFF. CDR3 bases: TGCGCCAGCGCCCTGGGGGGCCGGAATGAGCAGTTCTTC.

Many counts were recorded for this clonotype. This chain connects TRBV29-1 to TRBJ1-2; maybe TRBD1 (5 bases). Trimming removed 4 bases at V and 2 bases at J, with 11 bases between. This CDR3 has 13 amino acids. The germline V gene encodes CDR1 SQVTM and CDR2 ANQGSEA. The CDR3 nucleotides read TGCAGCGTTGTGAGACAGACGAACTATGGCTACACCTTC. As protein: CSVVRQTNYGYTF.

This clonotype came up many times. The chain employs TRBV29-1 and TRBJ2-1, with unresolved D. CDR1 is SQVTM, CDR2 ANQGSEA, per germline. The CDR3 is made up of 11 amino acids. V was trimmed by 2 bases and J by 16 bases, leaving 15 bases between them. CDR3 in amino acids: CSVETLGGRFF. CDR3 DNA: TGCAGCGTTGAAACCTTAGGCGGTCGATTCTTC.

This clonotype was seen repeatedly, ten times or more. The chain uses TRBV7-6 and TRBJ2-5, with 7 bases identical to TRBD2. Losses at the gene ends were 5 bases for V and 5 bases for J; bases not matched to a gene: 20. The CDR3 totals 18 residues. Germline lookup yields CDR1 SGHVS and CDR2 FNYEAQ. In DNA form, the CDR3 reads TGTGCCAGCAGCAACACGGCTCGAGTTGCGGGAGATCTGGAGACCCAGTACTTC. Amino acid sequence: CASSNTARVAGDLETQYF.

In its sample, this clonotype was seen many times. This chain links TRBV7-8 with TRBJ2-1, with D uncertain. V lost 4 bases and J 0 bases, leaving 7 bases between the germline ends. The CDR3 length is 14 residues. CDR1 is SGHVS, CDR2 FQNEAQ, per germline. The CDR3 loop is CASSWSSSYNEQFF. The CDR3 coding sequence is TGTGCCAGCAGCTGGTCGAGCTCCTACAATGAGCAGTTCTTC.

The sample holds many counts of this clonotype. The rearrangement joins TRBV28 to TRBJ1-2; 8 nucleotides agree with TRBD1. The CDR3 has 16 residues. With V trimmed by 6 bases and J by 5 bases, 14 bases remained unmatched. Germline V CDR1 and CDR2: MDHEN, SYDVKM. The CDR3 spells CASSPWTTGVKYGYTF. CDR3 DNA: TGTGCCAGCAGCCCTTGGACGACAGGGGTAAAATATGGCTACACCTTC.

This clonotype was picked up many times. V gene TRBV28 combines with J gene TRBJ2-3; D remains ambiguous. This CDR3 comprises 13 residues. From germline, CDR1 is MDHEN and CDR2 SYDVKM. With 7 bases removed from V and 4 bases from J, the gap between germline ends came to 12 bases. CDR3 sequence reads: CASIVSHSDTQYF. As DNA, the CDR3 is TGTGCCAGCATAGTATCACACTCAGATACGCAGTATTTT.

The table lists this clonotype with many counts. The V gene is TRBV9, the J gene TRBJ2-3; 8 nucleotides align to TRBD2. Germline values: CDR1 SGDLS, CDR2 YYNGEE. The CDR3 has 14 residues. Trimming removed 2 bases from V and 8 bases from J; junction bases left unmatched: 7. The CDR3 protein is CASSVSGSLGTQYF. CDR3 coding DNA: TGTGCCAGCAGCGTGAGCGGGAGTCTTGGTACGCAGTATTTT.

This clonotype was seen once. A much larger clone sits a single nucleotide away, making a read error possible. This rearrangement joins TRBV29-1 to TRBJ1-4; a possible D gene is TRBD1 (5 bases). The CDR3 spans 11 residues. Germline CDR1 SQVTM, CDR2 ANQGSEA. V gave up 1 base and J gave up 8 bases, with 5 bases separating them. CDR3 DNA: TGCAGCGTTGAAGCAGGGGAAAAACTGTTTTTT. This sequence encodes CSVEAGEKLFF.

This clonotype was picked up many times. J is TRBJ1-4 and V is TRBV7-9; 9 bases line up with TRBD1. The CDR3 spans 18 residues. Trimming at V came to 4 bases and at J to 0 bases, leaving 9 bases not matched to a gene. Looked up from germline, CDR1 is SEHNR and CDR2 is FQNEAQ (reference sequence). CDR3: CASSSGTGRGATNEKLFF. The CDR3 DNA follows: TGTGCCAGCAGCTCCGGGACAGGGAGGGGAGCAACTAATGAAAAACTGTTTTTT.

This clonotype showed up just a few times. The gene calls are TRBV30 and TRBJ2-7; 9 bases fit TRBD2. The CDR3 length is 15 residues. Trimming took 0 bases from V and 4 from J; bases not matched to a gene: 7. Germline lookup yields CDR1 GTSNPN and CDR2 SVGIG (reference sequence). This CDR3 reads CAWSVTASGNYEQYF. Written as DNA, the CDR3 is TGTGCCTGGAGTGTAACGGCTAGCGGGAATTACGAGCAGTACTTC.

This clonotype has just a few counts. This rearrangement joins TRBV24-1 to TRBJ2-1; 9 nucleotides agree with TRBD2. V lost 3 bases to trimming and J lost 9 bases; unmatched junction nucleotides: 14. The CDR3 consists of 17 residues. Germline CDR1 is KGHDR and CDR2 is SFDVKD. CDR3 in DNA: TGTGCCACCAGTGATCCACAAGAGGTAGCGGGAGTGAGTGAGCAGTTCTTC. Protein product: CATSDPQEVAGVSEQFF.

In the case of this clonotype: This may be a read error: a much more frequent sequence differs by one nucleotide. This chain connects TRBV4-3 to TRBJ2-5; 11 bases are shared with TRBD2. The germline V gene has CDR1 LGHNA and CDR2 YSLEER. CDR3 length: 14 residues. J lost 7 bases, V lost 3 bases, and 4 bases had no gene match. This chain's CDR3 is CASSHLGTSGTQYF. The CDR3 nucleotides are TGCGCCAGCAGCCATCTCGGGACTAGCGGGACCCAGTACTTC.

V is TRBV5-1 and J is TRBJ2-1; possible D gene TRBD2, 6 bases. The CDR3 length is 17 residues. The V and J ends lost 3 bases and 3 bases respectively, with 19 bases between them. Germline CDR1 SGHRS, CDR2 YFSETQ. The chain's CDR3 is CASSWTGGGEIYNEQFF. Written as DNA, the CDR3 is TGCGCCAGCAGCTGGACCGGAGGCGGGGAAATCTACAATGAGCAGTTCTTC.

Of note for this clonotype: This may stem from a read error, because a much larger clone lies one nucleotide away. J is TRBJ2-7 and V is TRBV27, with D uncertain. V dropped 1 base and J dropped 4 bases, with 17 bases sitting between them. The germline gives CDR1 MNHEY, CDR2 SMNVEV (reference sequence). The CDR3 contains 16 residues. CDR3 in DNA: TGTGCCAGCAGTTTATACGGCAGTACGAACGGGTACGAGCAGTACTTC. Its translation: CASSLYGSTNGYEQYF.

This clonotype has a count of ten or more. The gene calls are TRBV12-3 or TRBV12-4 and TRBJ2-6, with D perhaps matching TRBD1 or TRBD2 (5 bases each). V was cut by 5 bases and J by 0 bases, with 14 bases left in between. The CDR3 covers 17 residues. DNA of the CDR3: TGTGCCAGCAGTCTCGGGACGTCGAGCTCTGGGGCCAACGTCCTGACTTTC. This gives the protein CASSLGTSSSGANVLTF.

This clonotype was seen many times. The chain links TRBV29-1 to TRBJ2-2; no definite D call. The ends were cut back, 3 bases at V and 3 bases at J, with 8 bases in the middle. This CDR3 contains 13 residues. From germline, CDR1 is SQVTM and CDR2 ANQGSEA. The CDR3 loop reads CSVDSLDTGELFF. CDR3 in DNA: TGCAGCGTTGACAGTCTGGACACCGGGGAGCTGTTTTTT.